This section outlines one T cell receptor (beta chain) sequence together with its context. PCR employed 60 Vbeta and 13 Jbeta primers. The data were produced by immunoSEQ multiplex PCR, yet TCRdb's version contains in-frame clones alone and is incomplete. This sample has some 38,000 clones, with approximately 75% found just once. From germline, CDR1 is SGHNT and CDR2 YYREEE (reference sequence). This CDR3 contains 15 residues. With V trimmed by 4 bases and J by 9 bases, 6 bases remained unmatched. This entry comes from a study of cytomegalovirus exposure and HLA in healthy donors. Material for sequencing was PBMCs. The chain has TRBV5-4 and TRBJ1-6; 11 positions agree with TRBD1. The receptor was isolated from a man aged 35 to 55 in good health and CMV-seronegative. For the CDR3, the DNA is TGTGCCAGCAGCCCAGGGACAGGGGGACTTTCACCCCTCCACTTT. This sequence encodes CASSPGTGGLSPLHF.